This T cell receptor (beta chain) was retrieved from a study of shared clonotypes between healthy human individuals. The overall study: CD8 memory received one plate per donor, CD8 naive two, CD4 memory three and CD4 naive three. Study findings and constraints: Clonotype sharing among donors was expected to depend on sequencing depth.

Libraries were prepared by immunoSEQ multiplex PCR; TCRdb keeps only in-frame clonotypes and omits some of them. The top ten clones hold 0.13% to 0.15% of a sample with 2.5 million or so clones, approximately 94% of them seen once. In the case of this clone: Antigen unknown.

Source material: naive CD4+ T cells sorted from blood. The subset: CD45RA+ positively selected. The TCR originated in a man aged 18 to 30 in good health.

The CDR3 spells CASSQPLLLAGDSYEQYF. The CDR3 DNA sequence: TGTGCCAGCAGCCAACCCCTTCTACTAGCGGGGGACTCCTACGAGCAGTACTTC. V and J are TRBV4-2 and TRBJ2-7, with 11 bases aligning to TRBD2. V lost 2 bases to trimming and J lost 0 bases; unmatched junction nucleotides: 9. The V gene's germline CDR1 is LGHNA and CDR2 YNFKEQ. The CDR3 has 18 residues.